One and the same sample provided the 25 T cell receptor beta chains below, sequenced in a study of blood T cell repertoires in COVID-19. The protocol was immunoSEQ multiplex PCR, while the TCRdb copy is restricted to in-frame clones and leaves out a portion. Here the sample spans fewer than 400,000 clones, roughly 88% being singletons. Sequenced: PBMCs or T cells enriched from blood (not recorded which). These receptors were obtained from a man between 25 and 39 years old who had recovered from COVID-19.

The genes are TRBV5-4 and TRBJ2-3; 8 bases match TRBD2. CDR1 and CDR2 (germline): SGHNT, YYREEE (reference sequence). The ends lost 1 base at V and 6 bases at J; junction bases unmatched: 10. CDR3 length: 16 amino acids. The CDR3: CASSLFGGASVDTQYF. CDR3 bases: TGTGCCAGCAGCTTGTTCGGGGGGGCCAGCGTGGATACGCAGTATTTT.

The DNA for the CDR3 is TGTGCCAGCAGCCAGGGGATTAGCGGACTCGGCGGCGAGCAGTTCTTC. Translation gives CASSQGISGLGGEQFF. The chain recombines TRBV3-1 (or the pseudogene TRBV3-2) with TRBJ2-1, with TRBD2 as a possible D gene (6 bases). V shed 3 bases and J shed 10 bases, with 22 bases lying between them. Germline V CDR1 and CDR2: LGHDT, YNNKEL (reference sequence). The CDR3 contains 16 residues.

The gene calls are TRBV15 and TRBJ1-1; D might be TRBD1 (5 bases). The germline CDR1 and CDR2 sequences are LNHNV and YYDKDF (reference sequence). The CDR3 runs to 13 residues. V lost 7 bases and J 0 bases, leaving 9 bases between the germline ends. The CDR3 DNA reads TGTGCCACCAAGGGGTCCCTGAACACTGAAGCTTTCTTT. It specifies CATKGSLNTEAFF.

J is TRBJ1-2 and V is TRBV5-1, with 8 bases lining up with TRBD1. Trimming cost V 5 bases and J 6 bases; bases outside gene matches: 12. CDR1 and CDR2 from the germline V gene are SGHRS and YFSETQ. CDR3 length: 15 residues. In DNA, the CDR3 is TGCGCCAGCAGACCCCGGACAGGGTCGCAGGATGGCTACACCTTC. Protein product: CASRPRTGSQDGYTF.

V is TRBV18 and J is TRBJ2-1, with TRBD2 matching over 10 bases. The germline gives CDR1 KGHSH, CDR2 LQKENI. This CDR3 spans 15 amino acids. Trimming took 6 bases from V and 0 from J; bases not matched to a gene: 2. For the CDR3, the DNA is TGTGCCAGCTCGCCTAGCGGGGGCTCCTACAATGAGCAGTTCTTC. Translation: CASSPSGGSYNEQFF.

This clone was seen just once. The chain employs TRBV6-5 and TRBJ1-2, with unresolved D. Trimming left V 4 bases short and J 6 bases short, with 6 bases between. Per the germline V gene, CDR1 is MNHEY and CDR2 is SVGAGI. CDR3 length: 11 amino acids. The DNA for the CDR3 is TGTGCCAGCAGTTCAGGTGATGGCTACACCTTC. Translating gives CASSSGDGYTF.

The rearrangement links TRBV6-5 to TRBJ1-2; perhaps TRBD1 as D (6 bases). The ends were cut back, 5 bases at V and 8 bases at J, with 21 bases in the middle. Per germline, CDR1 MNHEY and CDR2 SVGAGI. The CDR3 is made up of 15 amino acids. DNA of the CDR3: TGTGCCAGCAGTCCCCGGGACATTTTGGCGCACGGCTACACCTTC. Translation: CASSPRDILAHGYTF.

J is TRBJ2-7 and V is TRBV11-2, with D possibly matching TRBD2 (6 bases). V shed 5 bases and J shed 2 bases, with 10 bases lying between them. The CDR3 is 13 residues long. Germline V gene lookup returns CDR1 SGHAT and CDR2 FQNNGV. Here the CDR3 DNA reads TGTGCCAGCAGCCCGGGACTTGCCTACGAGCAGTACTTC. Protein product: CASSPGLAYEQYF.

This chain uses TRBV27 with TRBJ1-1, with D hard to call. V lost 4 bases to trimming and J lost 4 bases, with 16 bases between them. CDR3 length: 15 residues. CDR1 and CDR2 (germline): MNHEY, SMNVEV (reference sequence). The CDR3 nucleotides read TGTGCCAGCAGTTCCCGGGTAGGATTGGCCACTGAAGCTTTCTTT. It is translated as CASSSRVGLATEAFF.

The V and J genes are TRBV7-8 and TRBJ2-7; TRBD1 is a possible D gene (6 bases). CDR3 size: 15 residues. The V gene's germline CDR1 is SGHVS and CDR2 FQNEAQ. V lost 5 bases, J lost 1 base, and 15 bases lay in between. The CDR3 sequence: CASSPRTASSYEQYF. The CDR3 nucleotides read TGTGCCAGCAGCCCGCGGACAGCTAGTTCCTACGAGCAGTACTTC.

The rearrangement joins TRBV6-5 to TRBJ1-1, with 7 bases matching TRBD1. Germline V gene data show CDR1 as MNHEY and CDR2 as SVGAGI. The CDR3 runs to 11 residues. Trimming at V came to 4 bases and at J to 8 bases, leaving 1 base not matched to a gene. The CDR3 sequence is CASSSTGEAFF. The CDR3 coding sequence is TGTGCCAGCAGTTCGACAGGGGAAGCTTTCTTT.

V usage is TRBV27 and J usage is TRBJ2-2, with TRBD2 as a possible D gene (6 bases). CDR1 is MNHEY and CDR2 is SMNVEV in the germline V gene (reference sequence). With 7 bases removed from V and 2 bases from J, the gap between germline ends came to 23 bases. The CDR3 runs 18 residues. The CDR3 sequence is CASKSRDSGQRNTGELFF. The CDR3 region has the DNA TGTGCCAGCAAATCCCGGGACTCCGGTCAACGCAACACCGGGGAGCTGTTTTTT.

This clone was observed a handful of times. The chain joins TRBV5-1 to TRBJ1-4, with a possible D match to TRBD1 (5 bases). Trimming left V 4 bases short and J 7 bases short, with 14 bases between. Per the germline V gene, CDR1 is SGHRS and CDR2 is YFSETQ. CDR3 length: 14 amino acids. The CDR3 nucleotides read TGCGCCAGCAGCCCTAACAGGAGGGTTGAAAAACTGTTTTTT. It specifies CASSPNRRVEKLFF.

The chain joins TRBV20-1 to TRBJ2-7; no clear D gene. The CDR3 is made up of 14 amino acids. The V gene's germline CDR1 is DFQATT and CDR2 SNEGSKA (reference sequence). V lost 3 bases and J 1 base, leaving 13 bases between the germline ends. CDR3 loop: CSASTRSPSYEQYF. The CDR3 DNA reads as TGCAGTGCTAGTACCAGATCCCCTTCCTACGAGCAGTACTTC.

This clone was recorded once. The chain joins TRBV2 to TRBJ1-2, with TRBD1 identical over 8 bases. V was clipped by 6 bases and J by 10 bases; unmatched bases: 13. CDR1 and CDR2 (germline): SNHLY, FYNNEI. This CDR3 contains 14 residues. CDR3 sequence reads: CASRTGATLPFYTF. DNA of the CDR3: TGTGCCAGCAGGACAGGGGCCACCCTCCCTTTCTACACCTTC.

The J gene is TRBJ1-1, the V gene TRBV19; the match to TRBD1 covers 11 bases. Per the germline V gene, CDR1 is LNHDA and CDR2 is SQIVND (reference sequence). The J segment lost 10 bases and the V segment lost 3 bases, leaving 13 bases of the junction unmatched. The CDR3 extends over 16 amino acids. CDR3 region: CASSMVQNTGTGGAFF. The CDR3 region has the DNA TGTGCCAGTAGTATGGTACAGAATACCGGGACAGGGGGAGCTTTCTTT.

The chain is built from TRBV3-1 (or the pseudogene TRBV3-2) and TRBJ1-2; D gene uncertain. The V gene's germline CDR1 is LGHDT and CDR2 YNNKEL (reference sequence). This CDR3 has 17 amino acids. V gave up 0 bases and J gave up 4 bases, with 18 bases separating them. CDR3 region: CASSQEIPRIGTYGYTF. The CDR3 DNA sequence: TGTGCCAGCAGCCAAGAGATCCCCAGGATCGGCACCTATGGCTACACCTTC.

The chain employs TRBV9 and TRBJ2-2, with D possibly matching TRBD2 (6 bases). This CDR3 region has 15 residues. V was shortened by 4 bases and J by 2 bases, with 12 bases between the two germline ends. CDR1 and CDR2 (germline): SGDLS, YYNGEE. The CDR3 loop is CASSTPGLNTGELFF. The CDR3 coding sequence is TGTGCCAGCAGCACTCCGGGACTTAACACCGGGGAGCTGTTTTTT. Supplemented by reference TRBV9 and TRBJ2-2, the full variable domain reads DSGVTQTPKHLITATGQRVTLRCSPRSGDLSVYWYQQSLDQGLQFLIQYYNGEERAKGNILERFSAQQFPDLHSELNLSSLELGDSALYFCASSTPGLNTGELFFGEGSRLTVL.

The genes are TRBV6-5 and TRBJ1-5, with D hard to call. The V gene lost 5 bases and the J gene lost 1 base, with 9 bases spanning the gap. The CDR3 totals 14 residues. Per germline, CDR1 MNHEY and CDR2 SVGAGI. This CDR3 reads CASSPVQSNQPQHF. The CDR3 bases are TGTGCCAGCAGTCCGGTTCAAAGCAATCAGCCCCAGCATTTT.

This chain uses TRBV5-1 with TRBJ1-2; 7 nucleotides align to TRBD1. V dropped 0 bases and J dropped 3; count of bases not matched to a gene: 2. CDR1 SGHRS and CDR2 YFSETQ come from the germline V gene. The CDR3 has 14 amino acids. The CDR3 bases are TGCGCCAGCAGCTTGGAAGGGGGCGACTATGGCTACACCTTC. It codes for CASSLEGGDYGYTF.

J is TRBJ1-1 and V is TRBV30; 8 positions match TRBD1. CDR3 length: 15 residues. Trimming cost V 2 bases and J 7 bases; bases outside gene matches: 12. Germline V CDR1 and CDR2: GTSNPN, SVGIG (reference sequence). The CDR3 DNA is TGTGCCTGGAGTCTGACAGGGGTGCTTCGTGGTGAAGCTTTCTTT. This sequence encodes CAWSLTGVLRGEAFF.

This chain joins TRBV5-1 and TRBJ2-7; 7 nucleotides agree with TRBD1. The J segment lost 0 bases and the V segment lost 0 bases, leaving 3 bases of the junction unmatched. The CDR3 has 15 amino acids. Germline CDR1 SGHRS, CDR2 YFSETQ. This CDR3 is CASSLDGTVSYEQYF. The CDR3 bases are TGCGCCAGCAGCTTGGACGGGACAGTCTCCTACGAGCAGTACTTC.

This clone was recorded only once. The V and J genes are TRBV10-3 and TRBJ1-2, with 7 bases that match TRBD1. J lost 5 bases, V lost 7 bases, and 10 bases had no gene match. The CDR3 loop spans 14 amino acids. Germline values: CDR1 ENHRY, CDR2 SYGVKD. Here the CDR3 reads CAITSGTEDYGYTF. CDR3 nucleotide sequence: TGTGCCATCACCTCCGGGACAGAAGATTATGGCTACACCTTC.

The chain uses TRBV5-4 and TRBJ1-2; D ambiguous. V was trimmed by 4 bases and J by 5 bases, leaving 18 bases between them. The CDR3 extends over 15 amino acids. Germline V gene sequence: CDR1 SGHNT, CDR2 YYREEE (reference sequence). The CDR3 loop reads CASSPGRGSRYGYTF. DNA for the CDR3: TGTGCCAGCAGCCCTGGACGGGGATCTAGATATGGCTACACCTTC.

The rearrangement uses TRBV9 and TRBJ1-3, with D possibly matching TRBD1 (5 bases). The germline gives CDR1 SGDLS, CDR2 YYNGEE. The CDR3 has 15 amino acids. V lost 2 bases to trimming and J lost 2 bases, with 11 bases between them. CDR3 sequence (DNA): TGTGCCAGCAGCGTGGGACTGGGGCCTGGAAACACCATATATTTT. Encoded protein: CASSVGLGPGNTIYF.